This is a list of T cell receptor beta chains from one sample in a study of cytomegalovirus exposure and HLA in healthy donors. The data were produced by immunoSEQ multiplex PCR, yet TCRdb's version contains in-frame clones alone and is incomplete. The table has more than 70,000 clones, over 75% seen once; the top ten hold under 7%. The sequencing sample was made of PBMCs. The receptors here all came from a man in his thirties or forties in good health and CMV-seropositive. Both conserved end residues are part of each CDR3. A D gene is named only where the DNA matches it firmly. Size tells how often a clone was seen (once, few, many) or the class of an expanded clone, and some rows leave it out.

TRBD1	TRBV5-1	.	TRBJ1-2	CASSLSVPLRTGGKDYGYTF	TGCGCCAGCAGCTTGAGTGTTCCCCTACGGACAGGGGGAAAGGACTATGGCTACACCTTC
TRBD2	TRBV28	.	TRBJ2-7	CASSSAAGAYEQYF	TGTGCCAGCAGTTCGGCGGCGGGAGCCTACGAGCAGTACTTC
.	TRBV5-1	once	TRBJ2-7	CASSLAGSYEQYF	TGCGCCAGCAGCTTGGCGGGTTCCTACGAGCAGTACTTC
TRBD2	TRBV27	.	TRBJ2-7	CASMGLAATYF	TGTGCCAGCATGGGACTAGCGGCTACGTACTTC
.	TRBV4-2	.	TRBJ1-2	CASSQDQGSDGYTF	TGTGCCAGCAGCCAAGATCAGGGATCAGATGGCTACACCTTC
TRBD2	TRBV5-1	.	TRBJ2-1	CASSPLAGPRDEQFF	TGCGCCAGCAGCCCGCTAGCGGGCCCCAGGGATGAGCAGTTCTTC
TRBD2	TRBV5-4	once	TRBJ2-3	CASSLVPGLDTDTQYF	TGTGCCAGCAGCTTGGTCCCGGGACTAGACACAGATACGCAGTATTTT
.	TRBV5-6	.	TRBJ2-2	CASSLVSTGELFF	TGTGCCAGCAGCTTGGTCAGCACCGGGGAGCTGTTTTTT
TRBD2	TRBV5-1	.	TRBJ2-7	CASSLGGLAGREQYF	TGCGCCAGCAGCTTGGGGGGACTAGCGGGAAGAGAGCAGTACTTC
.	TRBV7-2	.	TRBJ2-1	CASSLDSTSGSYNEQFF	TGTGCCAGCAGCTTAGACTCGACTAGTGGATCCTACAATGAGCAGTTCTTC
.	TRBV2	.	TRBJ2-7	CASRVGASYEQYF	TGTGCCAGCAGGGTAGGGGCCTCCTACGAGCAGTACTTC
.	TRBV11-2	.	TRBJ2-1	CASSLSGPYNEQFF	TGTGCCAGCAGCCTAAGTGGGCCGTACAATGAGCAGTTCTTC
.	TRBV6-5	.	TRBJ1-2	CASRYSAGYTF	TGTGCCAGCAGATACAGCGCCGGCTACACCTTC
.	TRBV5-4	.	TRBJ2-3	CASSLRLEGSTDTQYF	TGTGCCAGCAGCTTGCGCTTGGAGGGTAGCACAGATACGCAGTATTTT